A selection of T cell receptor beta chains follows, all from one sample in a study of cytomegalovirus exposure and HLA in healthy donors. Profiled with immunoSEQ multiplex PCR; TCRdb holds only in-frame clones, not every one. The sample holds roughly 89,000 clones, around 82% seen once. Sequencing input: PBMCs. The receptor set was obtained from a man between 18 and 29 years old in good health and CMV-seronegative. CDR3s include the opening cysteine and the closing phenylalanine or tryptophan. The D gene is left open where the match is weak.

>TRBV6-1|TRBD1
CASTQDRGTDTQYF
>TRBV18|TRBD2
CASSPRKVRTSVTEQFF
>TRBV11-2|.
CASSLTGLGYTF
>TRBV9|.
CASSAGTPSPYEQYF
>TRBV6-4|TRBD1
CASSVDRGAYEQYF
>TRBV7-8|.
CASIPGRGRHQPQHF
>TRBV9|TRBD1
CASSAGQGPEAFF
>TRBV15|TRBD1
CATSRDRGGEWRQPQHF
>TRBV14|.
CASSQHTLYGYTF
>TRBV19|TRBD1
CASSLRQGLTGNTIYF
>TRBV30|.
CAWSGQLGTEAFF
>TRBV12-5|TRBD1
CASGSPGTGEETQYF
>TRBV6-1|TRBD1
CASTTPVTGPYEQYF
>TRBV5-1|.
CASSRDVNQPQHF
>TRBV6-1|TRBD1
CASSASGTGFLREKLFF
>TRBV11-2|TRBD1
CASSFRTGGSGELFF
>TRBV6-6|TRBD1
CASSQGQSYQPQHF
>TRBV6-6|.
CASRDSGATNEKLFF
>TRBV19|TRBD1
CASSARQGNYGYTF
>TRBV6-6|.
CASSFPLAKNIQYF
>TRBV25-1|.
CASMDSLGYEQYF
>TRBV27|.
CASSLREGGITNYGYTF
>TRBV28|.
CASGGQNNSPLHF
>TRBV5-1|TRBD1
CASSEETGVGGYTF
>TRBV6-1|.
CATRTPHLGETQYF
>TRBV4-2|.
CASSPAADSGAYEQYF
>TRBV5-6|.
CASSPLDLLGRDYGYTF
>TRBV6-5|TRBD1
CASSLGGTGAYEQYF
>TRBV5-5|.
CASSRQPSSDEQYF
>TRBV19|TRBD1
CASRKIGTGDGYTF
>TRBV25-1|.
CASSEYSAGVNTEAFF
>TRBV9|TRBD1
CASSPRGQSNEKLFF
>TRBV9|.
CASSATSMGTDTQYF
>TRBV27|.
CASSFRSGDGYTF
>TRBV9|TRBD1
CASSPRTGEGNTIYF
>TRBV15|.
CATSRDIETQYF
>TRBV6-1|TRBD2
CASRTGGSPDTQYF
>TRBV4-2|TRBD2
CASSQDSLAASSYNEQFF
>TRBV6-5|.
CASKATGYNSPLHF
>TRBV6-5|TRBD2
CASSYGGGRVTDTQYF
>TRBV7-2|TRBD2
CASSLTSGRLNGQFF
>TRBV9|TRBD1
CASSEEDRGLTEAFF
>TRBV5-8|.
CASSLEGRVNTEAFF
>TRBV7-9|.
CASSSFRGSGELFF
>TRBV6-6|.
CASSPGAYNEQFF
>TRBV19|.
CASATATGPVSGNSPLHF
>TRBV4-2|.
CASSQAHHRSSSYEQYF
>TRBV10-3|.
CAIREYRDSYNEQFF
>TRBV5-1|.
CASSWGSRGGYNEQFF
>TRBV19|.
CASSTGGNQPQHF
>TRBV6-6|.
CASRPTGDPNTGELFF
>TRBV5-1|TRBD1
CASSGTDRGEQYF
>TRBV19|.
CASSIQGNYGYTF
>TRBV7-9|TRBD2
CASSPPPSGGAAGETQYF
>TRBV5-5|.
CASSLVGALNYGYTF